Listed here are 20 T cell receptor beta chains from one sample, sequenced in a study of T cell responses to AZD1222 COVID-19 vaccine. The method was immunoSEQ multiplex PCR; TCRdb's version includes in-frame clones alone and lacks a portion of them. Of some 95,000 clones in the sample, less than 90% are singletons; the top ten hold roughly 3.5%. Sequenced here: peripheral blood, sampled on day 0 of AZD1222 vaccination. These receptors came from an adult in good health.

This rearrangement joins TRBV11-2 to TRBJ1-2, with D unresolved. Germline CDR1 SGHAT, CDR2 FQNNGV. The CDR3 contains 16 residues. V was clipped by 6 bases and J by 1 base, with 18 bases between them. The CDR3 protein is CASRSPRTNHNYGYTF. In nucleotides, the CDR3 is TGTGCCAGCAGGAGCCCCAGGACCAACCATAACTATGGCTACACCTTC.

The chain carries TRBV29-1 and TRBJ2-1; 10 bases line up with TRBD2. Germline-derived CDR1 and CDR2 are SQVTM and ANQGSEA. This CDR3 has 13 residues. V trimming: 5 bases; J trimming: 8 bases; junction bases outside the gene matches: 6. CDR3 region: CSVLAGDFYEQFF. The CDR3 nucleotides read TGCAGCGTTCTAGCGGGGGATTTCTATGAGCAGTTCTTC.

This rearrangement joins TRBV10-2 to TRBJ1-1; no firm D call. V was pared by 10 bases and J by 3 bases, with 15 bases between. This CDR3 has 13 amino acids. The germline CDR1 and CDR2 sequences are WSHSY and SAAADI. CDR3 sequence: CATEQKRDTEAFF. CDR3 DNA sequence: TGCGCCACCGAACAAAAACGGGACACTGAAGCTTTCTTT.

This clone was counted once. The rearrangement joins TRBV4-3 to TRBJ1-1; no firm D call. Germline CDR1 reads LGHNA; CDR2 reads YSLEER. V was clipped by 0 bases and J by 3 bases, with 11 bases between them. The CDR3 is made up of 15 amino acids. The CDR3 nucleotides are TGCGCCAGCAGCCAAGACAGGTTCTGGGACACTGAAGCTTTCTTT. Encoded protein: CASSQDRFWDTEAFF.

V is TRBV27 and J is TRBJ1-2; tentative D call: TRBD1 (5 bases). Trimming took 6 bases from V and 2 from J, leaving 13 bases between them. Germline V lookup: CDR1 MNHEY, CDR2 SMNVEV (reference sequence). The CDR3 totals 14 residues. The CDR3 region has the DNA TGTGCCAGCAGCCCCGGGGACGTAAACTATGGCTACACCTTC. Amino acids: CASSPGDVNYGYTF.

The rearrangement joins TRBV24-1 to TRBJ1-1, with TRBD1 identical over 8 bases. The CDR3 covers 13 residues. V shed 2 bases and J 11 bases; nucleotides not matched to a gene: 6. Germline V gives CDR1 KGHDR, CDR2 SFDVKD. The CDR3 sequence is CATSDSRTGKAFF. The CDR3 DNA reads as TGTGCCACCAGTGATTCTAGGACAGGGAAGGCTTTCTTT.

V usage is TRBV20-1 and J usage is TRBJ2-1; D uncertain. In germline, CDR1 is DFQATT, CDR2 SNEGSKA (reference sequence). The length of the CDR3 is 11 residues. Trimming removed 1 base from V and 9 bases from J, with 7 bases in between. This CDR3 is CSARVSAEQFF. In DNA, the CDR3 is TGCAGTGCTAGAGTGTCAGCTGAGCAGTTCTTC.

This clone occurred once. The rearrangement links TRBV11-2 to TRBJ1-3; 12 bases align to TRBD1. Germline V gives CDR1 SGHAT, CDR2 FQNNGV. The CDR3 consists of 17 residues. After removal of 3 bases from V and 4 bases from J, the junction contained 7 bases not matched to a gene. The CDR3 DNA follows: TGTGCCAGCAGCTTCTACCCGGGGACAGGGGGCGGAAACACCATATATTTT. Translation gives CASSFYPGTGGGNTIYF.

The chain combines TRBV2 with TRBJ1-5; a weak D match, TRBD1 (6 bases). CDR1 and CDR2 from the germline V gene are SNHLY and FYNNEI. CDR3 length: 14 amino acids. V lost 5 bases to trimming and J lost 4 bases, with 12 bases between them. The CDR3 bases are TGTGCCAGCAGTCCTGAGAGGGGGAATCAGCCCCAGCATTTT. Its translation: CASSPERGNQPQHF.

This clone was counted once. The chain joins TRBV30 to TRBJ1-2, with 7 bases that match TRBD1. The V segment lost 4 bases and the J segment 0 bases; nucleotides outside the gene matches: 11. The germline gives CDR1 GTSNPN, CDR2 SVGIG (reference sequence). The CDR3 spans 16 residues. CDR3 sequence: CAWISRLQGPNYGYTF. The CDR3 DNA reads TGTGCCTGGATCTCAAGGTTACAGGGGCCTAACTATGGCTACACCTTC.

CDR3 region: CASTGTGASYGYTF. The CDR3 bases are TGTGCCAGCACCGGGACAGGAGCTTCCTATGGCTACACCTTC. The genes are TRBV6-6 and TRBJ1-2; TRBD1 matches at 8 bases. The CDR3 totals 14 residues. The ends lost 7 bases at V and 4 bases at J; junction bases unmatched: 8. Germline V gives CDR1 MNHNY, CDR2 SVGAGI (reference sequence).

The J gene is TRBJ1-1, the V gene TRBV3-1 (or the pseudogene TRBV3-2); D gene unclear. Germline assignment: CDR1 LGHDT and CDR2 YNNKEL (reference sequence). Trimming stripped 4 bases from V and 0 bases from J, with 12 bases between. The CDR3 length is 15 residues. The CDR3 nucleotides are TGTGCCAGCAGCCTAGCGGGGTCCCTGAACACTGAAGCTTTCTTT. Translation gives CASSLAGSLNTEAFF.

This clone was detected once. This chain joins TRBV5-1 and TRBJ2-5; D possibly corresponds to TRBD1 (6 bases). V lost 1 base and J lost 1, with 14 bases in between. Germline V CDR1 and CDR2: SGHRS, YFSETQ. The CDR3 length is 16 residues. The CDR3, as DNA: TGCGCCAGCAGCTTGAATGAACAGGGACCCCAAGAGACCCAGTACTTC. Translation: CASSLNEQGPQETQYF. Variable domain in full (rest from reference TRBV5-1 and TRBJ2-5): KAGVTQTPRYLIKTRGQQVTLSCSPISGHRSVSWYQQTPGQGLQFLFEYFSETQRNKGNFPGRFSGRQFSNSRSEMNVSTLELGDSALYLCASSLNEQGPQETQYFGPGTRLLVL.

The J gene is TRBJ2-5, the V gene TRBV2, with TRBD1 identical over 10 bases. V shed 6 bases and J 3 bases; nucleotides not matched to a gene: 7. Germline V gene lookup returns CDR1 SNHLY and CDR2 FYNNEI. The CDR3 totals 15 residues. CDR3 loop: CASSGGQGRKETQYF. CDR3 sequence (DNA): TGTGCCAGCAGCGGGGGACAGGGGAGGAAAGAGACCCAGTACTTC.

The chain carries TRBV5-6 and TRBJ2-7; 10 positions agree with TRBD1. The germline V gene encodes CDR1 SGHDT and CDR2 YYEEEE. The junction had 0 bases not matched to a gene; V was cut back by 0 bases and J by 0 bases. The CDR3 totals 15 residues. CDR3 DNA: TGTGCCAGCAGCTTGGGGACAGGGGGCTCCTACGAGCAGTACTTC. Residues: CASSLGTGGSYEQYF. The variable domain in full, completed from reference TRBV5-6 and TRBJ2-7, reads DAGVTQSPTHLIKTRGQQVTLRCSPKSGHDTVSWYQQALGQGPQFIFQYYEEEERQRGNFPDRFSGHQFPNYSSELNVNALLLGDSALYLCASSLGTGGSYEQYFGPGTRLTVT.

V usage is TRBV14 and J usage is TRBJ2-2, with a weak D call TRBD2 (6 bases). Germline V gene sequence: CDR1 SGHDN, CDR2 FVKESK. Trimming took 0 bases from V and 5 from J, leaving 13 bases between them. This CDR3 comprises 16 residues. CDR3 sequence (DNA): TGTGCCAGCAGCCAAGAGAACCACGGGGGAACCGGGGAGCTGTTTTTT. This translates into CASSQENHGGTGELFF.

V is TRBV11-2 and J is TRBJ1-5; 8 bases are shared with TRBD1. The V gene's germline CDR1 is SGHAT and CDR2 FQNNGV. V dropped 5 bases and J dropped 5; count of bases not matched to a gene: 5. This CDR3 has 14 amino acids. CDR3: CASSPGTGDQPQHF. The CDR3 DNA follows: TGTGCCAGCAGCCCCGGGACAGGTGATCAGCCCCAGCATTTT.

This clone has just one count. The chain carries TRBV2 and TRBJ1-1; 7 bases line up with TRBD1. V shed 7 bases, J shed 2 bases, and the junction held 7 bases outside the gene matches. This CDR3 spans 14 amino acids. Germline CDR1 reads SNHLY; CDR2 reads FYNNEI. Here the CDR3 reads CASNTGAINTEAFF. CDR3 DNA sequence: TGTGCCAGCAATACAGGGGCTATAAACACTGAAGCTTTCTTT. Together with reference TRBV2 and TRBJ1-1, the CDR3 gives the full variable domain: EPEVTQTPSHQVTQMGQEVILRCVPISNHLYFYWYRQILGQKVEFLVSFYNNEISEKSEIFDDQFSVERPDGSNFTLKIRSTKLEDSAMYFCASNTGAINTEAFFGQGTRLTVV.

The V gene is TRBV6-5, the J gene TRBJ1-5; tentative D call: TRBD1 (6 bases). The germline gives CDR1 MNHEY, CDR2 SVGAGI. V lost 8 bases to trimming and J lost 6 bases, with 17 bases between them. The CDR3 has 14 residues. The CDR3 here is CASGEGGGGQPQHF. Written as DNA, the CDR3 is TGTGCCAGCGGAGAGGGGGGCGGGGGTCAGCCCCAGCATTTT.

The V and J genes are TRBV5-6 and TRBJ1-1; D is perhaps TRBD1 (6 bases). This CDR3 has 16 amino acids. Germline CDR1 is SGHDT and CDR2 is YYEEEE. Trimming left V 1 base short and J 5 bases short, with 18 bases between. CDR3 in amino acids: CASSLWLGTMGTEAFF. The CDR3 DNA follows: TGTGCCAGCAGCTTGTGGTTAGGGACAATGGGTACTGAAGCTTTCTTT.